Each of the 32 T cell receptor beta chains below was sequenced from the same sample in a study of T cells in localized non-small cell lung cancer. Repertoires were generated with immunoSEQ multiplex PCR, while TCRdb's copy carries only in-frame clones and drops some. The sample holds 950 to 1,300 clones; about 25% are singletons and the top ten take 9.5% to 13%. This specimen was lung tumor tissue, taken before any cancer treatment. The receptor set was obtained from a male donor aged 60 or older with stage I squamous cell lung carcinoma.

The chain links TRBV19 to TRBJ1-5, with TRBD1 identical over 9 bases. The CDR3 is 16 residues long. Germline V gives CDR1 LNHDA, CDR2 SQIVND (reference sequence). Trimming at V came to 9 bases and at J to 2 bases, leaving 11 bases not matched to a gene. The CDR3 DNA reads TGTGCCAGCGCCCGCGGGACAGGGTTCGGCAATCAGCCCCAGCATTTT. It specifies CASARGTGFGNQPQHF.

The chain combines TRBV5-1 with TRBJ1-4, with D tentatively TRBD1 (6 bases). The CDR3 extends over 15 amino acids. Germline loops: CDR1 SGHRS, CDR2 YFSETQ. V lost 0 bases and J 5 bases, leaving 11 bases between the germline ends. As DNA, the CDR3 is TGCGCCAGCAGCTTGGTAATAGGGGGGAATGAAAAACTGTTTTTT. Its protein is CASSLVIGGNEKLFF.

In this sample, this clone turned up a few times. The rearrangement links TRBV10-1 to TRBJ2-7; D may match TRBD1 or TRBD2 (5 bases each). Trimming left V 6 bases short and J 0 bases short, with 12 bases between. The length of the CDR3 is 14 residues. CDR1 WNHNN and CDR2 SYGVQD come from the germline V gene (reference sequence). CDR3 amino acids: CASSRDLSSYEQYF. The CDR3 bases are TGCGCCAGCAGCAGGGACCTCAGCTCCTACGAGCAGTACTTC.

The chain couples TRBV6-8 to TRBJ2-7; the match to TRBD2 covers 7 bases. Germline lookup yields CDR1 MNHGY and CDR2 SAAAGT. The CDR3 contains 14 residues. The J segment lost 4 bases and the V segment lost 10 bases, leaving 13 bases of the junction unmatched. Here the CDR3 reads CAIRLAGGAYEQYF. DNA for the CDR3: TGTGCCATCAGATTAGCGGGCGGAGCTTACGAGCAGTACTTC.

This clone came up a few times. Here the CDR3 reads CASRRTGGNEKLFF. The DNA of the CDR3 is TGTGCCAGCAGGCGGACAGGGGGCAATGAAAAACTGTTTTTT. The genes are TRBV28 and TRBJ1-4; 11 positions agree with TRBD1. The V and J ends lost 6 bases and 5 bases, in that order; junction bases with no gene match: 2. CDR3 length: 14 residues. CDR1 and CDR2 (germline): MDHEN, SYDVKM. Complete variable domain (other parts from reference TRBV28 and TRBJ1-4): DVKVTQSSRYLVKRTGEKVFLECVQDMDHENMFWYRQDPGLGLRLIYFSYDVKMKEKGDIPEGYSVSREKKERFSLILESASTNQTSMYLCASRRTGGNEKLFFGSGTQLSVL.

In its sample, this clone is medium-sized. This chain links TRBV11-3 with TRBJ2-5; D might be TRBD1 or TRBD2, each matching 5 bases. The CDR3 is 14 amino acids. The V end lost 1 base, the J end lost 4 bases, and 10 bases lay between the germline ends. The germline V gene has CDR1 SGHNT and CDR2 YENEEA. For the CDR3, the DNA is TGTGCCAGCAGCTTAGTGGGGGTACCAGAGACCCAGTACTTC. Amino acid sequence: CASSLVGVPETQYF.

The sample holds one count of this clone. The chain links TRBV19 to TRBJ2-7; possibly TRBD1 or TRBD2 for D (5 bases each). Germline V lookup: CDR1 LNHDA, CDR2 SQIVND (reference sequence). This CDR3 is built from 12 residues. V gave up 9 bases and J gave up 5 bases, with 14 bases separating them. The CDR3 loop is CASGTTGNEQYF. CDR3 DNA sequence: TGTGCCAGCGGGACGACCGGCAACGAGCAGTACTTC.

The chain couples TRBV19 to TRBJ1-2, with unresolved D. This CDR3 is 12 amino acids long. The germline CDR1 and CDR2 sequences are LNHDA and SQIVND (reference sequence). For the CDR3, the DNA is TGTGGGACCTCAAAAAATAACTATGGCTACACCTTC. Its translation: CGTSKNNYGYTF.

This sequence joins TRBV6-8 and TRBJ2-1, with 8 bases that match TRBD1. CDR1 is MNHGY, CDR2 SAAAGT, per germline. The CDR3 totals 18 residues. V lost 4 bases, J lost 0 bases, and 11 bases stayed unmatched. As DNA, the CDR3 is TGTGCCAGCAGTTCGTGGGGGGACAGGAAAAGCTCCTACAATGAGCAGTTCTTC. Amino acid sequence: CASSSWGDRKSSYNEQFF.

This rearrangement joins TRBV28 to TRBJ2-5; the match to TRBD1 covers 7 bases. This CDR3 spans 13 amino acids. Looked up from germline, CDR1 is MDHEN and CDR2 is SYDVKM. V was clipped by 5 bases and J by 4 bases; unmatched bases: 4. CDR3 sequence (DNA): TGTGCCAGCAGTCTTGGGACAGCAGAGACCCAGTACTTC. Translation gives CASSLGTAETQYF.

In DNA, the CDR3 is TGCAGCGGGGGTGTGACTAGCGGGAACTCTGAGCAGTTCTTC. It encodes CSGGVTSGNSEQFF. The V gene is TRBV29-1, the J gene TRBJ2-1, with TRBD2 matching 11 bases. Unmatched junction bases numbered 11, after V lost 7 bases and J lost 9 bases. The germline V gene has CDR1 SQVTM and CDR2 ANQGSEA. CDR3 length equals 14 residues.

Relative to its sample, this clone is medium-sized. The gene calls are TRBV11-3 and TRBJ2-5; TRBD2 might be the D (6 bases). Between the trimmed V and J ends, which lost 5 bases and 6 bases, there was a span of 16 bases. This CDR3 comprises 14 residues. The germline V gene encodes CDR1 SGHNT and CDR2 YENEEA. CDR3 sequence (DNA): TGTGCCAGCAGCCCCCGGGGGACTGTTCAGACCCAGTACTTC. Protein: CASSPRGTVQTQYF.

V and J are TRBV25-1 and TRBJ2-3; D is possibly TRBD2 (5 bases). Germline V gives CDR1 MGHDK, CDR2 SYGVNS. V was clipped by 3 bases and J by 1 base, with 8 bases between them. The CDR3 has 14 amino acids. The chain's CDR3 is CASSESAGTDTQYF. The CDR3 DNA sequence: TGTGCCAGCAGTGAGTCAGCGGGCACAGATACGCAGTATTTT.

The chain recombines TRBV11-3 with TRBJ1-5; no firm D call. Germline V gene lookup returns CDR1 SGHNT and CDR2 YENEEA. With 5 bases removed from V and 5 bases from J, the gap between germline ends came to 13 bases. The CDR3 length is 14 residues. The CDR3 DNA reads as TGTGCCAGCAGCCACGGGTTCGGGGATCAGCCCCAGCATTTT. Amino acid sequence: CASSHGFGDQPQHF.

This clone was detected only once. This chain connects TRBV5-1 to TRBJ1-2; 8 bases match TRBD1. J gave up 8 bases and V 2 bases, and 8 bases lay outside the gene matches. From germline, CDR1 is SGHRS and CDR2 YFSETQ. The CDR3 is made up of 14 amino acids. CDR3 DNA: TGCGCCAGCAGCTTTGGACAGGGAACCAACGGCTACACCTTC. Translating gives CASSFGQGTNGYTF.

The chain combines TRBV11-3 with TRBJ2-5, with a tentative D call TRBD2 (7 bases). Trimming left V 0 bases short and J 1 base short, with 12 bases between. The CDR3 consists of 16 residues. Looked up from germline, CDR1 is SGHNT and CDR2 is YENEEA. The CDR3 DNA reads TGTGCCAGCAGCTTAGAAGGAAGGGGGGGCCAAGAGACCCAGTACTTC. It is translated as CASSLEGRGGQETQYF.

The table lists this clone with a few counts. The J gene is TRBJ1-1, the V gene TRBV18, with a tentative D call TRBD1 (5 bases). The CDR3 is 13 amino acids. V lost 6 bases and J lost 6, with 14 bases in between. The germline V gene encodes CDR1 KGHSH and CDR2 LQKENI. The CDR3 DNA follows: TGTGCCAGCTCCCAGGACATTGACGCTGAAGCTTTCTTT. Protein: CASSQDIDAEAFF.

The chain couples TRBV4-1 to TRBJ2-3; the D is unclear. This CDR3 comprises 12 residues. In germline, CDR1 is MGHRA, CDR2 YSYEKL. Trimming pared 1 base from V and 4 bases from J, leaving 3 bases between. The CDR3 loop reads CASSQAADTQYF. CDR3 bases: TGCGCCAGCAGCCAAGCTGCAGATACGCAGTATTTT.

The chain has TRBV25-1 and TRBJ1-2; 8 bases line up with TRBD1. V lost 2 bases, J lost 7 bases, and 6 bases stayed unmatched. The CDR3 runs 14 residues. The germline V gene has CDR1 MGHDK and CDR2 SYGVNS. The CDR3 nucleotides read TGTGCCAGCAGTGAACCCGGACAGGGTCGTGGCTACACCTTC. It translates to CASSEPGQGRGYTF.

This clone was observed a handful of times. The chain carries TRBV27 and TRBJ2-7; 8 positions match TRBD1. Losses at the gene ends were 9 bases for V and 3 bases for J; bases not matched to a gene: 7. Germline V gene data show CDR1 as MNHEY and CDR2 as SMNVEV (reference sequence). CDR3 length equals 13 residues. CDR3 coding DNA: TGTGCCAGTCTAGGACAGGGAGGCTACGAGCAGTACTTC. Translation gives CASLGQGGYEQYF.

This clone has only a few counts. J is TRBJ1-1 and V is TRBV5-1; 7 bases agree with TRBD1. The CDR3 is 14 residues long. In germline, CDR1 is SGHRS, CDR2 YFSETQ. Trimming took 0 bases from V and 10 from J; bases not matched to a gene: 9. CDR3 DNA sequence: TGCGCCAGCAGCTTGGCGGGACAGCAAAGGGGAGCTTTCTTT. This gives the protein CASSLAGQQRGAFF.

The V and J genes are TRBV28 and TRBJ2-5, with TRBD1 as a possible D gene (6 bases). V was pared by 9 bases and J by 6 bases, with 23 bases between. The CDR3 length is 15 residues. Germline values: CDR1 MDHEN, CDR2 SYDVKM. In DNA form, the CDR3 reads TGTGCCAGTACCCCCAACAGGGCCCCCGTACAGACCCAGTACTTC. Amino acid sequence: CASTPNRAPVQTQYF.

The V gene is TRBV28, the J gene TRBJ2-6; the D is unclear. This CDR3 has 12 amino acids. The germline CDR1 and CDR2 sequences are MDHEN and SYDVKM. Between the trimmed V and J ends, which lost 5 bases and 10 bases, there was a span of 9 bases. CDR3 DNA sequence: TGTGCCAGCAGTCAAGACTTTAACGTCCTGACTTTC. Translation: CASSQDFNVLTF.

This clone was seen a few times. V and J are TRBV11-3 and TRBJ2-5; the match to TRBD2 covers 7 bases. CDR1 and CDR2 (germline): SGHNT, YENEEA. Trimming removed 5 bases from V and 7 bases from J; junction bases left unmatched: 16. The CDR3 contains 16 residues. CDR3: CASSTRRAGDLGTQYF. The CDR3 DNA follows: TGTGCCAGCAGCACCCGAAGGGCGGGAGACCTGGGGACCCAGTACTTC.

The rearrangement uses TRBV10-3 and TRBJ1-2, with D unclear. Trimming took off 2 bases at V and 8 bases at J, with 9 bases between the two ends. CDR1 is ENHRY, CDR2 SYGVKD, per germline. This CDR3 comprises 12 residues. DNA of the CDR3: TGTGCCATCAGTGAGCCGACTAGGGGCTACACCTTC. As protein: CAISEPTRGYTF.

The chain recombines TRBV30 with TRBJ2-2; D might be TRBD1 or TRBD2, each matching 6 bases. The CDR3 has 13 residues. The V gene lost 5 bases and the J gene lost 3 bases, with 10 bases spanning the gap. From germline, CDR1 is GTSNPN and CDR2 SVGIG (reference sequence). Here the CDR3 DNA reads TGTGCCTGGGAGGGGGAGGACACCGGGGAGCTGTTTTTT. Protein: CAWEGEDTGELFF.

Only a few counts were recorded for this clone. The V call is TRBV11-3, the J call TRBJ1-1, with D possibly being TRBD1 (6 bases). The V end lost 3 bases, the J end lost 5 bases, and 13 bases lay between the germline ends. This CDR3 is 14 amino acids long. Germline V gives CDR1 SGHNT, CDR2 YENEEA. The CDR3 protein is CASSLTGQGTEAFF. CDR3 bases: TGTGCCAGCAGCTTGACAGGCCAAGGGACTGAAGCTTTCTTT.

The rearrangement joins TRBV28 to TRBJ2-1; D perhaps matches TRBD1 (6 bases). V dropped 6 bases and J dropped 10 bases, with 13 bases sitting between them. The germline gives CDR1 MDHEN, CDR2 SYDVKM. The CDR3 loop spans 12 amino acids. The CDR3 coding sequence is TGTGCCAGCAGATCAGGGGTTATGGAGCAGTTCTTC. It specifies CASRSGVMEQFF.

This rearrangement joins TRBV6-1 to TRBJ2-3, with D uncertain. This CDR3 is 14 amino acids long. Germline CDR1 MNHNS, CDR2 SASEGT. Trimming removed 0 bases at V and 0 bases at J, with 4 bases between. CDR3 DNA: TGTGCCAGCAGTGAAGCGTGGAGCACAGATACGCAGTATTTT. Translation: CASSEAWSTDTQYF.

J is TRBJ1-2 and V is TRBV2; D unresolved. The V gene lost 5 bases and the J gene lost 0 bases, with 13 bases spanning the gap. CDR1 is SNHLY, CDR2 FYNNEI, per germline. CDR3 length: 15 amino acids. The CDR3 coding sequence is TGTGCCAGCAGTCAGCACAGCTCCTCTAACTATGGCTACACCTTC. Protein product: CASSQHSSSNYGYTF.

There are a few counts of this clone. This chain links TRBV11-3 with TRBJ1-4, with D perhaps matching TRBD1 (5 bases). This CDR3 region has 14 residues. Trimming removed 3 bases at V and 7 bases at J, with 12 bases between. Germline V gene lookup returns CDR1 SGHNT and CDR2 YENEEA. CDR3 region: CASSLKGIGEKLFF. The CDR3 DNA is TGTGCCAGCAGCTTGAAGGGGATTGGTGAAAAACTGTTTTTT.

The chain combines TRBV5-1 with TRBJ1-1; 8 nucleotides align to TRBD1. Germline loops: CDR1 SGHRS, CDR2 YFSETQ. With 4 bases clipped from V and 1 base from J, the junction kept 6 bases outside the gene matches. The CDR3 extends over 15 amino acids. The CDR3 DNA reads as TGCGCCAGCAGCAGCCCGGACAGGGCGAACACTGAAGCTTTCTTT. This codes for CASSSPDRANTEAFF. Complete variable domain (other parts from reference TRBV5-1 and TRBJ1-1): KAGVTQTPRYLIKTRGQQVTLSCSPISGHRSVSWYQQTPGQGLQFLFEYFSETQRNKGNFPGRFSGRQFSNSRSEMNVSTLELGDSALYLCASSSPDRANTEAFFGQGTRLTVV.